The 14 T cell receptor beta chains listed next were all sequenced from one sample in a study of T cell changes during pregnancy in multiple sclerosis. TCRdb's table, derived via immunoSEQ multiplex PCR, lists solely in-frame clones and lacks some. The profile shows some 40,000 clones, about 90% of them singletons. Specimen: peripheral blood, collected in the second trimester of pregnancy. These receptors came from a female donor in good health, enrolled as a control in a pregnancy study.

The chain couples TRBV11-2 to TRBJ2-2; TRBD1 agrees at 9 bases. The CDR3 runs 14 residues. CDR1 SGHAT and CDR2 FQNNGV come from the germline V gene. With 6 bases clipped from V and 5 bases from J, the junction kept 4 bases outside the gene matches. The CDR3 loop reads CASRSTGGTGELFF. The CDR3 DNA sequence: TGTGCCAGCAGGTCGACAGGGGGTACCGGGGAGCTGTTTTTT.

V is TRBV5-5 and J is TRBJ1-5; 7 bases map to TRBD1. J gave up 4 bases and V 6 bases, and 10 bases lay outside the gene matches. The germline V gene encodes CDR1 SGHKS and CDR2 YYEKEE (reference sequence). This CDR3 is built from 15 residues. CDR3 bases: TGTGCCAGCAACCCCCAAGGGACAGAGAATCAGCCCCAGCATTTT. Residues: CASNPQGTENQPQHF.

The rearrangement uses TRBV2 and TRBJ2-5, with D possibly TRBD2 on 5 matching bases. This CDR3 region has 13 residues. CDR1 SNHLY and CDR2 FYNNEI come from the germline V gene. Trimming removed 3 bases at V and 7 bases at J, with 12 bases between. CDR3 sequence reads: CASSDNGIGTQYF. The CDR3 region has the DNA TGTGCCAGCAGTGATAACGGGATCGGGACCCAGTACTTC.

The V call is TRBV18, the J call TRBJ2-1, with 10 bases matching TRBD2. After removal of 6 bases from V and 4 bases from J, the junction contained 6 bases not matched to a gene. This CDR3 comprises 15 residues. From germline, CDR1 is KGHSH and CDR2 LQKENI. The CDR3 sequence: CASSQTSGFYNEQFF. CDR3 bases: TGTGCCAGCTCCCAGACTAGCGGGTTTTACAATGAGCAGTTCTTC.

CDR3 protein: CASSDPGLNYNEQFF. The CDR3 coding sequence is TGTGCCAGCAGTGATCCGGGACTCAACTACAATGAGCAGTTCTTC. The V and J genes are TRBV2 and TRBJ2-1; D possibly corresponds to TRBD2 (6 bases). Trimming pared 3 bases from V and 3 bases from J, leaving 12 bases between. CDR1 is SNHLY and CDR2 is FYNNEI in the germline V gene. The CDR3 sequence is 15 residues long.

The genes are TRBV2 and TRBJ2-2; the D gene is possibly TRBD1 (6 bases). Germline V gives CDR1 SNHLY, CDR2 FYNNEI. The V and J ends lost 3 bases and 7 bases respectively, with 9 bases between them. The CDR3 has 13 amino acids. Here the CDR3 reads CASSDRGSGELFF. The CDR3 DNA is TGTGCCAGCAGTGACAGGGGCAGCGGGGAGCTGTTTTTT.

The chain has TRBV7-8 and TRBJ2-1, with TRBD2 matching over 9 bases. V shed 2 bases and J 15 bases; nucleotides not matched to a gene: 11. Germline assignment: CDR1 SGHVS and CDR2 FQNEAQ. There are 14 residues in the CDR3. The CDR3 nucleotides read TGTGCCAGCAGCTTACTGGCGGGAGGGGTCTCCCCGTTCTTC. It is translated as CASSLLAGGVSPFF.

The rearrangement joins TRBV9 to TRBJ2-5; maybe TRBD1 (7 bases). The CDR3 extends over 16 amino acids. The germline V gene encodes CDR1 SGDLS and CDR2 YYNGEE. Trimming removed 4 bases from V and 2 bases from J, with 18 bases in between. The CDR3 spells CASSPRDSGGQETQYF. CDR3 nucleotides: TGTGCCAGCAGCCCCCGGGACTCAGGGGGGCAAGAGACCCAGTACTTC.

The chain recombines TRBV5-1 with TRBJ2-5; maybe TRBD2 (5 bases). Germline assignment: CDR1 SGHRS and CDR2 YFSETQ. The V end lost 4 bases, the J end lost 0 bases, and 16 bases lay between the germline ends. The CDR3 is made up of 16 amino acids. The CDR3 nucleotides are TGCGCCAGCAGCCCCGGACTTTTAAGGTACCAAGAGACCCAGTACTTC. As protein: CASSPGLLRYQETQYF.

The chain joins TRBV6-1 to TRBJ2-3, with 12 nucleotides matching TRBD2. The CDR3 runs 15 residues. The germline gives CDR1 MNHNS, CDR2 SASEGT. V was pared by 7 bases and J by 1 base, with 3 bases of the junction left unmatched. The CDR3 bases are TGTGCCAGCACGGCTAGCGGGGGGGGCACAGATACGCAGTATTTT. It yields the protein CASTASGGGTDTQYF.

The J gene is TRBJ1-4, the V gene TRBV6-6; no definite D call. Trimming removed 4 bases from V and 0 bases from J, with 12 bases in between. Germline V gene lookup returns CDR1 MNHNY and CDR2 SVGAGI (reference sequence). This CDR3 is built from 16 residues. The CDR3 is CASSLSTGTTNEKLFF. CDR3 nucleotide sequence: TGTGCCAGCAGTTTAAGCACGGGGACAACTAATGAAAAACTGTTTTTT.

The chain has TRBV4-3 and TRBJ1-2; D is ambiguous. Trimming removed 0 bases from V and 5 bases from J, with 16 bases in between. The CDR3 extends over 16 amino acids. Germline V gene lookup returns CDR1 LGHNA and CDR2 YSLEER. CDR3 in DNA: TGCGCCAGCAGCCAAGATTCCGCCGGGGTAGCGTATGGCTACACCTTC. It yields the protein CASSQDSAGVAYGYTF.

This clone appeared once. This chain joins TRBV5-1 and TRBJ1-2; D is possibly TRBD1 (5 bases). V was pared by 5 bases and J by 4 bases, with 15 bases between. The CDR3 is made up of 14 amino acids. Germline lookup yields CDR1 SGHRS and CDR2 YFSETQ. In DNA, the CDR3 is TGCGCCAGCAGTCAGTCGACAGCGACCTATGGCTACACCTTC. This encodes CASSQSTATYGYTF.

The CDR3 DNA follows: TGTGCCAGCAGCGGCGGCGGGATGAACACCGGGGAGCTGTTTTTT. This translates into CASSGGGMNTGELFF. V gene TRBV11-3 combines with J gene TRBJ2-2; possibly TRBD2 for D (6 bases). The CDR3 contains 15 residues. CDR1 and CDR2 from the germline V gene are SGHNT and YENEEA. Trimming took off 5 bases at V and 1 base at J, with 11 bases between the two ends.